In its sample, the clone carrying this T cell receptor beta chain ranks as medium-sized (0.01 to 0.1%). What it binds is unknown. A unique molecular identifier was attached to every TCR cDNA molecule. In TCRdb, the 5' RACE reads were re-called with MiXCR into one record per CDR3 protein. The profile shows some 10,000 distinct CDR3 sequences, about 5.7% of them singletons. Time point: sample taken at primary tumor resection. The sample comes from a study of spatial heterogeneity in lung cancer. CDR3 length: 15 amino acids. Deletions cut 1 base from V and 0 bases from J, with 9 bases between. Germline V lookup: CDR1 SGHVS, CDR2 FNYEAQ. Study results and caveats: In tumors, expanded intratumoral alpha and beta TCR counts tracked mutation counts.

The source of this sequence is a female donor with early-stage non-small cell lung cancer. The specimen comprised lung tumor tissue, sampled at surgery. The rearrangement joins TRBV7-6 to TRBJ1-1, with D maybe TRBD1 (5 bases). CDR3 residues: CASSLEGSMNTEAFF. The CDR3 DNA is TGTGCCAGCAGCTTAGAGGGGTCCATGAACACTGAAGCTTTCTTT.